The 28 T cell receptor beta chains given below trace back to one sample, sequenced in a study of identical twins. TCRdb processed the 5' RACE reads anew with MiXCR; each CDR3 protein has one entry. Of nearly 200,000 distinct CDR3 sequences in the sample, about 16% are singletons; the top ten hold 35% to 45%. The same data also contributed to another study, on T cells expressing NK-cell markers.

The specimen was CD8+ T cells sorted from blood. These receptors all come from a woman younger than 30 in good health.

This clonotype has just a few counts. This sequence joins TRBV4-3 and TRBJ1-1; D unclear. CDR1 and CDR2 (germline): LGHNA, YSLEER. This CDR3 is 15 amino acids long. The V end was cut by 5 bases, the J end by 4 bases, with 17 bases between. CDR3 sequence: CASSGTRWGSTEAFF. In DNA form, the CDR3 reads TGCGCCAGCAGCGGTACTAGGTGGGGATCCACTGAAGCTTTCTTT.

The chain couples TRBV15 to TRBJ2-2; 11 positions match TRBD2. Germline assignment: CDR1 LNHNV and CDR2 YYDKDF (reference sequence). V lost 6 bases to trimming and J lost 0 bases; unmatched junction nucleotides: 9. The CDR3 extends over 18 amino acids. The CDR3 coding sequence is TGTGCCACCAGGGGACTAGCGGACAGGTTCGCGAACACCGGGGAGCTGTTTTTT. Translating it yields CATRGLADRFANTGELFF.

The chain combines TRBV2 with TRBJ1-4; TRBD1 matches 7 bases. J lost 1 base, V lost 6 bases, and 8 bases had no gene match. The CDR3 has 16 residues. Germline V gives CDR1 SNHLY, CDR2 FYNNEI. CDR3 residues: CASSPEGGLTNEKLFF. In DNA form, the CDR3 reads TGTGCCAGCAGCCCTGAAGGGGGCTTAACTAATGAAAAACTGTTTTTT.

This clonotype was counted only a few times. V gene TRBV6-5 combines with J gene TRBJ2-2; TRBD1 aligns across 7 bases. V shed 6 bases and J 7 bases; nucleotides not matched to a gene: 14. CDR1 MNHEY and CDR2 SVGAGI come from the germline V gene. This CDR3 has 16 amino acids. The DNA of the CDR3 is TGTGCCAGCAGATTATCTTCCGACAGGGTCGGCGGGGAGCTGTTTTTT. The encoded protein is CASRLSSDRVGGELFF.

This clonotype was recorded a few times. The chain employs TRBV5-6 and TRBJ2-7; the D is unclear. The V gene lost 0 bases and the J gene lost 2 bases, with 9 bases spanning the gap. The CDR3 covers 14 residues. Per germline, CDR1 SGHDT and CDR2 YYEEEE. CDR3 bases: TGTGCCAGCAGCTTGGGGCAATCGACCTACGAGCAGTACTTC. This translates into CASSLGQSTYEQYF.

This clonotype showed up just a few times. The rearrangement links TRBV6-5 to TRBJ2-5; 7 bases align to TRBD1. Unmatched junction bases numbered 5, after V lost 10 bases and J lost 3 bases. The CDR3 extends over 12 amino acids. Germline CDR1 is MNHEY and CDR2 is SVGAGI. CDR3 sequence (DNA): TGTGCCACATCCGGGACAGAAGAGACCCAGTACTTC. It codes for CATSGTEETQYF.

The chain uses TRBV5-1 and TRBJ1-2, with a weak D call TRBD1 (6 bases). Germline V gene lookup returns CDR1 SGHRS and CDR2 YFSETQ. This CDR3 comprises 15 residues. V was clipped by 1 base and J by 3 bases, with 13 bases between them. The CDR3 region has the DNA TGCGCCAGCAGCTTGAACAGGGTGGAAGACTATGGCTACACCTTC. Translation: CASSLNRVEDYGYTF.

This clonotype was seen a handful of times. The chain is built from TRBV2 and TRBJ1-1; no clear D gene. The CDR3 spans 14 residues. Trimming stripped 10 bases from V and 2 bases from J, with 17 bases between. Looked up from germline, CDR1 is SNHLY and CDR2 is FYNNEI. The CDR3 sequence: CAIIPRPVNTEAFF. CDR3 sequence (DNA): TGTGCCATAATACCGCGCCCGGTAAACACTGAAGCTTTCTTT.

This clonotype was seen ten or more times. The chain has TRBV12-3 or TRBV12-4 and TRBJ1-2; tentatively, D is TRBD1 (5 bases). The CDR3 loop spans 11 amino acids. Trimming removed 3 bases from V and 7 bases from J, with 6 bases in between. The CDR3 is CASSFGGGYTF. CDR3 bases: TGTGCCAGCAGTTTTGGGGGTGGCTACACCTTC.

V usage is TRBV12-3 or TRBV12-4 and J usage is TRBJ2-7, with no clear D. The CDR3 runs to 14 residues. Trimming took 3 bases from V and 0 from J, leaving 9 bases between them. The CDR3: CASSFGLGSYEQYF. Here the CDR3 DNA reads TGTGCCAGCAGTTTTGGGCTAGGCTCCTACGAGCAGTACTTC.

The chain couples TRBV6-2 or TRBV6-3 to TRBJ2-3, with 7 bases identical to TRBD2. V lost 4 bases to trimming and J lost 2 bases; unmatched junction nucleotides: 6. CDR1 MNHEY and CDR2 SVGEGT come from the germline V gene. The CDR3 has 15 amino acids. CDR3 nucleotides: TGTGCCAGCAGTTTTCTAGCGGAGCCCACAGATACGCAGTATTTT. This encodes CASSFLAEPTDTQYF.

V gene TRBV20-1 combines with J gene TRBJ2-7, with a possible D match to TRBD1 (6 bases). The CDR3 extends over 14 amino acids. Germline V gene lookup returns CDR1 DFQATT and CDR2 SNEGSKA (reference sequence). Trimming stripped 6 bases from V and 3 bases from J, with 18 bases between. The CDR3 loop reads CSAWTGGQHYEQYF. The CDR3 nucleotides read TGCAGTGCGTGGACGGGCGGACAGCACTACGAGCAGTACTTC.

The V gene is TRBV12-5, the J gene TRBJ2-5; possible D gene TRBD2, 5 bases. Germline assignment: CDR1 LGHNT and CDR2 FRNRAP. V was shortened by 6 bases and J by 5 bases, with 13 bases between the two germline ends. The CDR3 is made up of 13 amino acids. The CDR3 DNA follows: TGTGCTAGTGGCCGGGAATGGCAGGAGACCCAGTACTTC. Protein product: CASGREWQETQYF.

This clonotype was counted ten times or more. The chain has TRBV5-1 and TRBJ2-1; D uncertain. The germline V gene has CDR1 SGHRS and CDR2 YFSETQ. V lost 5 bases to trimming and J lost 4 bases, with 10 bases between them. The CDR3 extends over 13 amino acids. CDR3 sequence: CASRVGSYNEQFF. Written as DNA, the CDR3 is TGCGCCAGCAGGGTTGGGTCTTACAATGAGCAGTTCTTC. Combining the CDR3 with reference TRBV5-1 and TRBJ2-1 gives the whole variable domain KAGVTQTPRYLIKTRGQQVTLSCSPISGHRSVSWYQQTPGQGLQFLFEYFSETQRNKGNFPGRFSGRQFSNSRSEMNVSTLELGDSALYLCASRVGSYNEQFFGPGTRLTVL.

There are many counts of this clonotype. This chain uses TRBV4-2 with TRBJ2-7, with D perhaps matching TRBD2 (6 bases). The CDR3 spans 16 residues. In germline, CDR1 is LGHNA, CDR2 YNFKEQ. Trimming shortened V by 0 bases and J by 2 bases, and 14 bases separated the two germline ends. The CDR3 sequence is CASSQDWPSAPYEQYF. In nucleotides, the CDR3 is TGTGCCAGCAGCCAAGATTGGCCTAGCGCACCCTACGAGCAGTACTTC.

This sequence joins TRBV7-9 and TRBJ2-3; TRBD1 matches at 7 bases. CDR1 and CDR2 from the germline V gene are SEHNR and FQNEAQ (reference sequence). This CDR3 has 15 residues. The V and J ends lost 5 bases and 2 bases, in that order; junction bases with no gene match: 7. Here the CDR3 reads CASSAPTGATDTQYF. Here the CDR3 DNA reads TGTGCCAGCAGCGCACCAACAGGGGCCACAGATACGCAGTATTTT.

This clonotype has only a few counts. The chain couples TRBV30 to TRBJ2-1, with D perhaps given as TRBD1 or TRBD2 (5 bases each). Deletions cut 4 bases from V and 8 bases from J, with 18 bases between. Germline assignment: CDR1 GTSNPN and CDR2 SVGIG (reference sequence). The CDR3 loop spans 14 amino acids. CDR3 protein: CAWKKRGPRDEQFF. As DNA, the CDR3 is TGTGCCTGGAAAAAGAGGGGCCCGAGGGATGAGCAGTTCTTC.

This clonotype appeared a few times. The rearrangement uses TRBV29-1 and TRBJ2-7; D unresolved. The germline V gene encodes CDR1 SQVTM and CDR2 ANQGSEA. The CDR3 has 12 amino acids. Trimming pared 4 bases from V and 2 bases from J, leaving 9 bases between. CDR3 sequence (DNA): TGCAGCGTTGGAAAGGGCACCTACGAGCAGTACTTC. Amino acids: CSVGKGTYEQYF.

The J gene is TRBJ2-5, the V gene TRBV5-1, with TRBD2 identical over 8 bases. This CDR3 contains 15 residues. V trimming: 3 bases; J trimming: 1 base; junction bases outside the gene matches: 5. Germline-derived CDR1 and CDR2 are SGHRS and YFSETQ. The CDR3 nucleotides are TGCGCCAGCAGCTGGGCGGGGGGTCTCCAAGAGACCCAGTACTTC. This encodes CASSWAGGLQETQYF.

The chain links TRBV6-4 to TRBJ2-1, with a possible D match to TRBD2 (5 bases). The CDR3 extends over 13 amino acids. The germline V and J ends were trimmed by 2 bases and 7 bases, with 9 bases remaining between them. CDR1 is MRHNA and CDR2 is SNTAGT in the germline V gene. The CDR3 protein is CASSDTRGNEQFF. CDR3 coding DNA: TGTGCCAGCAGTGACACTCGGGGAAATGAGCAGTTCTTC.

The chain combines TRBV29-1 with TRBJ2-3; TRBD1 matches 9 bases. Germline loops: CDR1 SQVTM, CDR2 ANQGSEA. J lost 8 bases, V lost 4 bases, and 10 bases had no gene match. The CDR3 spans 14 residues. DNA for the CDR3: TGCAGCGTTGCCGGGACAGGGCCACCTAGTACGCAGTATTTT. Protein sequence: CSVAGTGPPSTQYF.

The chain uses TRBV12-3 or TRBV12-4 and TRBJ1-1; 10 bases map to TRBD1. Unmatched junction bases numbered 17, after V lost 3 bases and J lost 10 bases. The CDR3 length is 17 residues. Here the CDR3 DNA reads TGTGCCAGCAGTTTTTCCCCATTCCCAGGACAGGGGGAAGGAGCTTTCTTT. It is translated as CASSFSPFPGQGEGAFF.

This clonotype was seen a single time. The chain carries TRBV20-1 and TRBJ2-1; TRBD2 matches at 9 bases. The germline CDR1 and CDR2 sequences are DFQATT and SNEGSKA (reference sequence). The CDR3 is 15 amino acids. Trimming cost V 3 bases and J 2 bases; bases outside gene matches: 5. DNA of the CDR3: TGCAGTGCTAGTATAGCGGGAGTCCCCTACAATGAGCAGTTCTTC. It codes for CSASIAGVPYNEQFF.

This chain links TRBV12-3 or TRBV12-4 with TRBJ2-5; no clear D gene. V was cut by 6 bases and J by 2 bases, with 16 bases left in between. The CDR3 loop spans 15 amino acids. The CDR3 sequence: CASSPRGEGQETQYF. The CDR3 nucleotides are TGTGCCAGCAGCCCACGTGGGGAAGGACAAGAGACCCAGTACTTC.

This chain joins TRBV5-1 and TRBJ2-1; TRBD1 or TRBD2 may be the D gene (5 bases each). The length of the CDR3 is 17 residues. From germline, CDR1 is SGHRS and CDR2 YFSETQ. Trimming shortened V by 0 bases and J by 8 bases, and 21 bases separated the two germline ends. The CDR3 nucleotides are TGCGCCAGCAGCTTGGGAATCCGGGACCTAGTTAACGATGAGCAGTTCTTC. It codes for CASSLGIRDLVNDEQFF.

This clonotype was seen more than once but under ten times. V usage is TRBV6-1 and J usage is TRBJ1-2; 7 positions match TRBD1. The germline V gene has CDR1 MNHNS and CDR2 SASEGT. With 6 bases clipped from V and 6 bases from J, the junction kept 13 bases outside the gene matches. There are 15 residues in the CDR3. The CDR3 sequence: CASSDFVTGVDGYTF. The CDR3 coding sequence is TGTGCCAGCAGCGACTTCGTAACAGGGGTGGATGGCTACACCTTC.

V is TRBV3-1 and J is TRBJ1-2; D remains unclear. Germline loops: CDR1 LGHDT, CDR2 YNNKEL (reference sequence). This CDR3 spans 13 amino acids. V shed 1 base and J shed 7 bases, with 10 bases lying between them. CDR3 in amino acids: CASSQVRGAGYTF. CDR3 DNA: TGTGCCAGCAGCCAAGTACGCGGCGCTGGCTACACCTTC.

This clonotype occurred a few times. The rearrangement links TRBV4-3 to TRBJ2-7; D unresolved. The germline V gene encodes CDR1 LGHNA and CDR2 YSLEER. The CDR3 extends over 13 amino acids. Trimming took off 3 bases at V and 2 bases at J, with 8 bases between the two ends. CDR3 residues: CASSQGGAYEQYF. CDR3 coding DNA: TGCGCCAGCAGCCAGGGCGGAGCCTACGAGCAGTACTTC.